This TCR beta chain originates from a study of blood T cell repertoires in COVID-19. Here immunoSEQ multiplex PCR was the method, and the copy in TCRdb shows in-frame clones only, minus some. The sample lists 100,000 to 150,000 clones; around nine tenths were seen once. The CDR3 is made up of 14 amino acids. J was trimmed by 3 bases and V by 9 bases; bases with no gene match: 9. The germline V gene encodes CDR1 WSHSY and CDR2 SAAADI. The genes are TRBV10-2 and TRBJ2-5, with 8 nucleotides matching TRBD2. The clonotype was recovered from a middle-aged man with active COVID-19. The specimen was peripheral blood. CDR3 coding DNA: TGCGCCAGGGAAAGCGGGAGTAGTGAAGAGACCCAGTACTTC. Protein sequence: CARESGSSEETQYF.